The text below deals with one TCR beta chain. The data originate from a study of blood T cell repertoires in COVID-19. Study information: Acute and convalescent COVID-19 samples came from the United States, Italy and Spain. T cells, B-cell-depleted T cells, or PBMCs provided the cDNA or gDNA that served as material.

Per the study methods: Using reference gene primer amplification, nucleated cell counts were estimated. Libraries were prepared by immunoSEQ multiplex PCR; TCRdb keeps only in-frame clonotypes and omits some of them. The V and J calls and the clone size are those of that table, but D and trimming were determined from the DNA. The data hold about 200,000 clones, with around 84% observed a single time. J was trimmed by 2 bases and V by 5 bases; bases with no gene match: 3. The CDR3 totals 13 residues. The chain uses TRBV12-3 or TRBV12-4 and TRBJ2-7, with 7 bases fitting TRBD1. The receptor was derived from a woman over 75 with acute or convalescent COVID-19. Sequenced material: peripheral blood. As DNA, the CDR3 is TGTGCCAGCAGTAAAGGACAGGCCTACGAGCAGTACTTC. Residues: CASSKGQAYEQYF.